The clone carrying this T cell receptor beta chain was detected many times. No antigen is known for it. This record belongs to a study of T-cell reconstitution after alpha-beta-depleted transplantation in children. Study-wide points: As was reported, about two months after transplant, alpha-beta T cells came from several hundred expanded graft clones.

The CDR3 has 14 amino acids. Germline CDR1 is SGHRS and CDR2 is YFSETQ. V was shortened by 1 base and J by 0 bases, with 6 bases between the two germline ends. Unique molecular identifiers featured in how the TCRbeta library was prepared. A single record per CDR3 protein comes from TCRdb applying MiXCR to the PCR reads. This sample has more than 120,000 distinct CDR3 sequences, with about 9% found just once. The source was PBMCs, mostly from graft donor cells, collected 180 days after TCRalphabeta/CD19-depleted stem cell transplant. J is TRBJ2-3 and V is TRBV5-1; D unclear. This sequence was found in a female patient between 2 and 15 years old who had a stem cell transplant for congenital amegakaryocytic thrombocytopenia, so the T cells may come from the graft donor. The CDR3 region has the DNA TGCGCCAGCAGCTTGACCCATAGCACAGATACGCAGTATTTT. It yields the protein CASSLTHSTDTQYF.